These 12 T cell receptor beta chains share one sample of origin, sequenced in a study of blood T cell repertoires in COVID-19 (dated by TCRdb to about 2020). Libraries were prepared through the immunoSEQ multiplex PCR assay. In its TCRdb copy, this immuneACCESS table keeps in-frame sequences only and misses some clones. Where compared with another copy, unresolved V genes explain less than half of these, and the others have no known cause. The sample table shows a few hundred thousand clones, and approximately 88% are seen once. The ten largest make up about 7% of the sample. The sequenced sample was peripheral blood. The origin of the receptors is a woman in her 30s who had recovered from COVID-19.

V gene TRBV4-3 combines with J gene TRBJ2-1; D perhaps matches TRBD1 (6 bases). The CDR3 extends over 17 amino acids. From germline, CDR1 is LGHNA and CDR2 YSLEER. Trimming took 2 bases from V and 5 from J, leaving 19 bases between them. In nucleotides, the CDR3 is TGCGCCAGCAGCCAACTACCCTATGGACAGCACAACAATGAGCAGTTCTTC. This gives the protein CASSQLPYGQHNNEQFF.

The CDR3 sequence is CASSGDFDEQFF. For the CDR3, the DNA is TGTGCCAGCTCAGGGGACTTCGATGAGCAGTTCTTC. V and J are TRBV18 and TRBJ2-1; TRBD2 might be the D (6 bases). This CDR3 contains 12 residues. Germline loops: CDR1 KGHSH, CDR2 LQKENI. V was pared by 5 bases and J by 8 bases, with 10 bases between. Together with reference TRBV18 and TRBJ2-1, the CDR3 gives the full variable domain: NAGVMQNPRHLVRRRGQEARLRCSPMKGHSHVYWYRQLPEEGLKFMVYLQKENIIDESGMPKERFSAEFPKEGPSILRIQQVVRGDSAAYFCASSGDFDEQFFGPGTRLTVL.

V and J are TRBV7-9 and TRBJ2-1; 13 bases fit TRBD2. The CDR3 contains 15 residues. After removal of 5 bases from V and 8 bases from J, the junction contained 6 bases not matched to a gene. Germline V CDR1 and CDR2: SEHNR, FQNEAQ (reference sequence). The CDR3 DNA reads TGTGCCAGCAGCCCATGGACTAGCGGGGGTTATGAGCAGTTCTTC. Translation gives CASSPWTSGGYEQFF.

The V call is TRBV28, the J call TRBJ1-2; 7 bases agree with TRBD1. Germline CDR1 reads MDHEN; CDR2 reads SYDVKM. The CDR3 sequence is 16 residues long. The V gene end was trimmed by 8 bases and the J gene end by 3 bases; junction bases not matched to a gene: 15. The CDR3 region has the DNA TGTGCCAGCTCCCAAGGGGGCGCGGGGGGGGACTATGGCTACACCTTC. This translates into CASSQGGAGGDYGYTF.

This clone was observed many times. The rearrangement joins TRBV10-3 to TRBJ2-2, with 7 bases identical to TRBD1. This CDR3 has 16 amino acids. The V segment lost 3 bases and the J segment 8 bases; nucleotides outside the gene matches: 12. Germline CDR1 ENHRY, CDR2 SYGVKD. The CDR3 nucleotides read TGTGCCATCAGTGACTTACTGTCAGGGGGATCAGGGGAGCTGTTTTTT. As protein: CAISDLLSGGSGELFF.

The rearrangement joins TRBV5-1 to TRBJ2-5, with D unresolved. CDR3 length: 12 residues. The V gene lost 1 base and the J gene lost 10 bases, with 11 bases spanning the gap. Germline loops: CDR1 SGHRS, CDR2 YFSETQ. In DNA form, the CDR3 reads TGCGCCAGCAGCTTGACTCCGTTAAGCCAGTACTTC. Translation gives CASSLTPLSQYF.

The V call is TRBV5-8, the J call TRBJ2-7; TRBD1 might be the D (6 bases). Trimming took off 4 bases at V and 7 bases at J, with 21 bases between the two ends. The CDR3 has 15 amino acids. Germline-derived CDR1 and CDR2 are SGHTS and YDEGEE. CDR3 protein: CASSRGYRVRDEQYF. In nucleotides, the CDR3 is TGTGCCAGCAGCAGGGGGTACAGGGTAAGAGATGAGCAGTACTTC.

The chain employs TRBV5-1 and TRBJ2-4, with D uncertain. Germline CDR1 reads SGHRS; CDR2 reads YFSETQ. There are 14 residues in the CDR3. The V end was cut by 1 base, the J end by 0 bases, with 5 bases between. The CDR3 sequence: CASSLSGAKNIQYF. The CDR3 DNA sequence: TGCGCCAGCAGCTTGTCCGGAGCCAAAAACATTCAGTACTTC.

The chain is built from TRBV2 and TRBJ2-2, with 8 bases fitting TRBD1. The CDR3 extends over 14 amino acids. Losses at the gene ends were 10 bases for V and 1 base for J; bases not matched to a gene: 5. CDR1 SNHLY and CDR2 FYNNEI come from the germline V gene. CDR3 amino acids: CATKGQENTGELFF. CDR3 DNA: TGTGCCACCAAGGGACAGGAGAACACCGGGGAGCTGTTTTTT.

This clone was detected only once. The CDR3 DNA reads as TGTGCCAGCAGGATAGACCAGGATGAAGCTTTCTTT. Its protein is CASRIDQDEAFF. This rearrangement joins TRBV28 to TRBJ1-1; D gene uncertain. The CDR3 runs 12 residues. Trimming removed 6 bases from V and 7 bases from J, with 12 bases in between. CDR1 is MDHEN and CDR2 is SYDVKM in the germline V gene.

The count of this clone is one. This chain links TRBV6-6 with TRBJ1-2; a possible D gene is TRBD1 (5 bases). Germline V gene data show CDR1 as MNHNY and CDR2 as SVGAGI (reference sequence). The CDR3 loop spans 15 amino acids. The V end lost 7 bases, the J end lost 6 bases, and 21 bases lay between the germline ends. The chain's CDR3 is CASKNRTSSFDGYTF. The CDR3 DNA is TGTGCCAGCAAAAATAGGACATCGAGTTTTGATGGCTACACCTTC.

The chain has TRBV2 and TRBJ2-1; 8 positions match TRBD1. CDR3 length: 14 amino acids. Germline-derived CDR1 and CDR2 are SNHLY and FYNNEI. After removal of 8 bases from V and 2 bases from J, the junction contained 5 bases not matched to a gene. This CDR3 reads CASPRTGPYNEQFF. The CDR3 nucleotides read TGTGCCAGCCCCCGGACAGGGCCCTACAATGAGCAGTTCTTC.